This TCR beta chain derives from a study of identical twins (dated by TCRdb to about 2016). With regard to the full study: To test whether fetal clonotypes persist, the study used deep sequencing on TCR alpha and beta repertoires from monozygotic twins, unrelated adults of various ages, and cord blood. To rule out contamination, replicate twin experiments were performed at different times with different library preparation protocols.

The library was obtained by 5' RACE. The listed sequencing device is Illumina HiSeq 2000. Template switching added a universal primer binding site, and the final cDNA carried a unique molecular identifier that allowed TCR cDNA molecules to be counted accurately. Specific primers in the conserved constant-segment region were used to synthesize first-strand cDNA for TCR alpha and beta chains. To control for contamination, every cDNA library was double barcoded, receiving both a SMART-Mk sample barcode and Illumina barcodes. TruSeq adapter sequences along with Illumina sample barcodes were introduced in two successive PCR steps. TCR alpha and beta cDNA libraries were sequenced on the Illumina HiSeq platform with custom primers. Per the source publication's procedure: Raw reads were processed with MiGEC to extract unique molecular identifiers, and MiXCR was used to determine CDR3 positions. Recombination models were inferred per individual with the repgenHMM and IGoR tools using an EM algorithm. The analysis of shared clonotypes was done with the tcR package in R, with sharing normalized by the product of cloneset sizes. Out-of-frame nonproductive sequences were analyzed to study raw recombination free of thymic and clonal selection effects. TCRdb itself trimmed the public reads at Q25 with fastp, ran MiXCR and retained productive beta chains. Each CDR3 protein gets just one entry, which takes the most common genes and DNA from the rows behind it. The authors' filters were not applied to this entry. Counted in this sample were about 690,000 distinct CDR3 sequences; 21% of them appeared once. Around 4.5% of the sample lies in the top ten.

The CDR3 covers 14 residues, taking in both the cysteine and the phenylalanine. Left in the record is the CDR3 DNA by itself, 42 bases read in frame from the first base. V is cut by 2 bases and J by 5 bases, and the space between the germline ends is 10 bases. In the case of this clonotype: The target of this receptor is not known. Within one base of it there is no much larger clone, and no base qualities were kept.

Overall results and qualifications from the work: Abundant cord blood beta clonotypes had fewer insertions, young adult naive repertoires showed a similar but weaker trend, and memory repertoires showed no such trend. A weaker excess of twin sharing was found in beta out-of-frame sequences because the signal-to-noise ratio was lowered by fewer shared sequences. Zero-insertion analyses could be partly confounded by invariant T cells such as MAIT and iNKT, though diverse VJ usage argued against such confounding for most clonotypes. Out-of-frame TCR alpha sharing in monozygotic twins was systematically underestimated by recombination models, whereas sharing between unrelated individuals was in agreement with the recombination models. Because the same donors could not be followed over many years, conclusions were based on cross-sectional statistical analysis. Compared with coincidental sharing between unrelated individuals, out-of-frame TCR alpha sequences shared between twins had an excess of sequences with low generation probability.

Only healthy Caucasian donors were included. The twin cohort consisted of three pairs of female monozygotic twins, all aged roughly 18 to 30 years. Peripheral blood mononuclear cells were the source from which RNA for the TCR libraries was isolated. This same sample was also taken into another study, of T cells expressing NK-cell markers. The second study's paper adds: Three sorted T-cell subsets (CD3+CD56+NKG2C+, CD3+CD56+NKG2C- and CD3+CD56-NKG2C+) from fewer than 10 donors had their TCR beta-chain repertoires profiled. Among the eight sequenced donors, only one was HCMV-seronegative, while the other seven were HCMV-seropositive. In several experiments an anti-gammadeltaTCR antibody was added to restrict sorting to alphabetaTCR-expressing T cells. In over five donors, the dominant CD3+CD56+NKG2C+ clonotypes were found to rank among the top 10 CD8+ clonotypes and to make up about 1.0-8% of CD8+ T cells. Those dominant clonotypes were again the most abundant among CD3+CD56-NKG2C+ cells in a handful of donors, at about 25-60.1%. Whether the expanded NKG2C-expressing T cell clones were specific for HCMV antigens remained unclear. The eight sequenced donors were randomly selected healthy volunteers, three men and five women. A commercial ELISA kit detecting HCMV-specific IgG in serum was used to determine HCMV serostatus. For six donors, bulk peripheral blood T-cell repertoires were also sequenced from unsorted PBMC. MIGEC handled demultiplexing of the reads and grouping by UMI, while MiTCR was used to assemble and quantify clonotypes. To exclude erroneous sequences, only TCR cDNA sequences supported by at least two reads were retained. The tcR package was used for downstream repertoire analysis, with clonotypes matched between fractions based on CDR3 nucleotide sequence plus V segment. VDJmatch was used to annotate antigen specificity against VDJdb, with one amino acid substitution in CDR3 permitted.

The sequenced sample was PBMCs. The rearranged chain carries TRBV12-3 or TRBV12-4 and TRBJ2-1; no D segment can be confidently identified. This sequence originates from a woman between 18 and 30 years old in good health. The CDR3 protein is CASSLWARDNEQFF. DNA sequence: TGTGCCAGCAGTTTATGGGCCCGCGACAATGAGCAGTTCTTC.